Below, 17 T cell receptor beta chains from the same sample are listed, as sequenced in a study of T-cell memory formation after mild COVID-19. TCRdb analysed the 5' RACE reads with MiXCR anew, one entry per CDR3 protein. The table has 450,000 to 650,000 distinct CDR3 sequences, approximately 21% seen once; the top ten hold under 8.5%. Sequencing was done on a sample of PBMCs or a T cell subset sorted from them (not recorded which). These receptors came from an adult woman who had mild COVID-19 (a few samples of this study predate the infection). Cell type and time point are not known.

V is TRBV19 and J is TRBJ2-7, with 10 bases fitting TRBD1. The CDR3 is 15 amino acids. The V gene end was trimmed by 10 bases and the J gene end by 0 bases; junction bases not matched to a gene: 9. From germline, CDR1 is LNHDA and CDR2 SQIVND (reference sequence). CDR3 loop: CATSPGTGASYEQYF. CDR3 nucleotide sequence: TGTGCCACTTCTCCCGGGACAGGGGCCTCCTACGAGCAGTACTTC. The full variable domain, completed using reference TRBV19 and TRBJ2-7, is DGGITQSPKYLFRKEGQNVTLSCEQNLNHDAMYWYRQDPGQGLRLIYYSQIVNDFQKGDIAEGYSVSREKKESFPLTVTSAQKNPTAFYLCATSPGTGASYEQYFGPGTRLTVT.

This clonotype turned up a few times. The V and J genes are TRBV10-3 and TRBJ2-7; TRBD1 matches 7 bases. The ends lost 3 bases at V and 1 base at J; junction bases unmatched: 3. The CDR3 is made up of 14 amino acids. Germline V gene data show CDR1 as ENHRY and CDR2 as SYGVKD. The DNA for the CDR3 is TGTGCCATCAGTGATCGACAGGGTTCCTACGAGCAGTACTTC. Its protein is CAISDRQGSYEQYF.

This chain links TRBV20-1 with TRBJ1-1, with D possibly matching TRBD1 (5 bases). The germline V gene has CDR1 DFQATT and CDR2 SNEGSKA (reference sequence). V shed 3 bases and J shed 0 bases, with 14 bases lying between them. The CDR3 runs 15 residues. The CDR3: CSARGSGFMNTEAFF. CDR3 in DNA: TGCAGTGCTAGGGGATCAGGGTTCATGAACACTGAAGCTTTCTTT.

This chain links TRBV24-1 with TRBJ2-3, with TRBD1 matching over 9 bases. Germline V CDR1 and CDR2: KGHDR, SFDVKD. This CDR3 has 16 residues. V gave up 4 bases and J gave up 5 bases; unmatched junction bases: 9. The DNA of the CDR3 is TGTGCCACCAGTGACCCTGGGACAGGGAGAGGAGATACGCAGTATTTT. Protein: CATSDPGTGRGDTQYF.

This clonotype was seen a few times. The rearrangement uses TRBV7-2 and TRBJ2-1, with 11 bases that match TRBD2. The CDR3 length is 19 residues. V was clipped by 5 bases and J by 4 bases; unmatched bases: 16. CDR1 and CDR2 (germline): SGHTA, FQGNSA. This CDR3 is CASSLNPPRLAGRYNEQFF. CDR3 nucleotide sequence: TGTGCCAGCAGCCTAAATCCCCCAAGACTAGCGGGGAGGTACAATGAGCAGTTCTTC.

This clonotype was detected many times. V gene TRBV7-6 combines with J gene TRBJ2-5; a weak D match, TRBD1 (5 bases). V dropped 4 bases and J dropped 9 bases, with 12 bases sitting between them. CDR1 is SGHVS and CDR2 is FNYEAQ in the germline V gene. This CDR3 is built from 12 residues. CDR3 loop: CASSSALGAQYF. CDR3 coding DNA: TGTGCCAGCAGCTCCGCGTTAGGGGCCCAGTACTTC. The full variable domain, completed using reference TRBV7-6 and TRBJ2-5, is GAGVSQSPRYKVTKRGQDVALRCDPISGHVSLYWYRQALGQGPEFLTYFNYEAQQDKSGLPNDRFSAERPEGSISTLTIQRTEQRDSAMYRCASSSALGAQYFGPGTRLLVL.

Only one count was recorded for this clonotype. This chain uses TRBV4-1 with TRBJ2-1; D is uncertain. The V gene's germline CDR1 is MGHRA and CDR2 YSYEKL. With 0 bases removed from V and 8 bases from J, the gap between germline ends came to 11 bases. The CDR3 extends over 14 amino acids. The CDR3 nucleotides read TGCGCCAGCAGCCAAGAAGCTGTCGTGGATGAGCAGTTCTTC. It yields the protein CASSQEAVVDEQFF.

This clonotype was seen more than once but under ten times. This rearrangement joins TRBV18 to TRBJ2-7; possible D gene TRBD2, 6 bases. CDR1 KGHSH and CDR2 LQKENI come from the germline V gene. V was shortened by 3 bases and J by 5 bases, with 11 bases between the two germline ends. This CDR3 is built from 13 residues. CDR3 region: CASSPREDHEQYF. In DNA form, the CDR3 reads TGTGCCAGCTCACCCAGGGAGGATCACGAGCAGTACTTC.

This clonotype turned up a few times. V gene TRBV30 combines with J gene TRBJ2-7; 11 positions agree with TRBD2. CDR3 length: 17 amino acids. V dropped 2 bases and J dropped 2; count of bases not matched to a gene: 11. CDR1 is GTSNPN, CDR2 SVGIG, per germline (reference sequence). The DNA for the CDR3 is TGTGCCTGGAGTTTCTCATTGACTAGCGGGATACCCTACGAGCAGTACTTC. Translating gives CAWSFSLTSGIPYEQYF. Complete variable domain (other parts from reference TRBV30 and TRBJ2-7): SQTIHQWPATLVQPVGSPLSLECTVEGTSNPNLYWYRQAAGRGLQLLFYSVGIGQISSEVPQNLSASRPQDRQFILSSKKLLLSDSGFYLCAWSFSLTSGIPYEQYFGPGTRLTVT.

This clonotype was counted only a few times. CDR3 amino acids: CASSRDFYNEQFF. The DNA of the CDR3 is TGTGCCAGCAGTCGCGACTTCTACAATGAGCAGTTCTTC. V and J are TRBV6-2 or TRBV6-3 and TRBJ2-1; D gene ambiguous. V was clipped by 5 bases and J by 3 bases, with 8 bases between them. Germline V lookup: CDR1 MNHEY, CDR2 SVGEGT. This CDR3 has 13 amino acids.

The chain recombines TRBV12-3 or TRBV12-4 with TRBJ2-3; D is ambiguous. The CDR3 has 14 residues. V was pared by 6 bases and J by 2 bases, with 12 bases between. The CDR3 sequence: CASSYQVLTDTQYF. The CDR3 DNA follows: TGTGCCAGCAGCTATCAGGTTCTCACAGATACGCAGTATTTT.

This sequence joins TRBV7-6 and TRBJ1-4, with no clear D. The V gene lost 5 bases and the J gene lost 7 bases, with 11 bases spanning the gap. The CDR3 runs 13 residues. Germline V gene sequence: CDR1 SGHVS, CDR2 FNYEAQ. CDR3 residues: CASSPQRGEKLFF. For the CDR3, the DNA is TGTGCCAGCAGCCCACAAAGAGGTGAAAAACTGTTTTTT.

With respect to this clonotype: The junction and the germline gene differ at one end; a read error may be behind it. The chain recombines TRBV7-2 with TRBJ2-3, with D perhaps matching TRBD2 (5 bases). There are 14 residues in the CDR3. Germline V gene sequence: CDR1 SGHTA, CDR2 FQGNSA. The CDR3 here is CAISLRTLGATQYF. The CDR3 DNA reads as TGTGCCATCAGCCTGAGGACCTTGGGAGCTACGCAGTATTTT.

The genes are TRBV3-1 and TRBJ1-6; 8 bases are shared with TRBD1. V lost 5 bases, J lost 6 bases, and 6 bases stayed unmatched. Germline CDR1 and CDR2: LGHDT and YNNKEL (reference sequence). This CDR3 spans 15 amino acids. CDR3 sequence: CASSARTGSNSPLHF. CDR3 in DNA: TGTGCCAGCAGCGCCCGGACAGGGTCTAATTCACCCCTCCACTTT.

The CDR3 DNA reads as TGCGCCAGCAGCTCACAGGGGCAGGGTAATGAAAAACTGTTTTTT. Translated: CASSSQGQGNEKLFF. This rearrangement joins TRBV5-1 to TRBJ1-4, with TRBD1 matching 7 bases. V lost 3 bases to trimming and J lost 4 bases; unmatched junction nucleotides: 6. CDR3 length: 15 amino acids. Germline V gives CDR1 SGHRS, CDR2 YFSETQ.

This clonotype was recorded at least ten times. The V call is TRBV20-1, the J call TRBJ1-2, with a tentative D call TRBD1 (5 bases). This CDR3 has 15 residues. Trimming removed 0 bases from V and 3 bases from J, with 14 bases in between. Germline CDR1 reads DFQATT; CDR2 reads SNEGSKA (reference sequence). For the CDR3, the DNA is TGCAGTGCTAGAGATGGGGGGAGACTTCACTATGGCTACACCTTC. As protein: CSARDGGRLHYGYTF.

This sequence joins TRBV13 and TRBJ2-5; either TRBD1 or TRBD2 may supply D (5 bases each). Germline V gene lookup returns CDR1 PRHDT and CDR2 FYEKMQ (reference sequence). The CDR3 length is 14 residues. Trimming removed 3 bases at V and 5 bases at J, with 13 bases between. The CDR3 coding sequence is TGTGCCAGCAGCTTCGGGACGGGTTCGGAGACCCAGTACTTC. This gives the protein CASSFGTGSETQYF.